Described below is a single TCR beta chain sequence and its context. These data originate in a study of technical replicates of blood from a handful of donors. Germline lookup yields CDR1 KGHSH and CDR2 LQKENI. The germline V and J ends were trimmed by 3 bases and 3 bases, with 16 bases remaining between them. The CDR3 sequence is 16 residues long. This table comes from immunoSEQ multiplex PCR, and its TCRdb copy is limited to in-frame clones, with some not included. The table includes around 50,000 clones, more than 85% detected once. The sequenced material came from PBMCs. The source of this sequence is a human donor in good health. Some clones in this sample may be carry-over from other donors' samples. The J gene is TRBJ2-3, the V gene TRBV18, with D tentatively TRBD2 (6 bases). CDR3 sequence (DNA): TGTGCCAGCTCACCGCCCTCCGGTCGGGGGACAGATACGCAGTATTTT. Its protein product is CASSPPSGRGTDTQYF.